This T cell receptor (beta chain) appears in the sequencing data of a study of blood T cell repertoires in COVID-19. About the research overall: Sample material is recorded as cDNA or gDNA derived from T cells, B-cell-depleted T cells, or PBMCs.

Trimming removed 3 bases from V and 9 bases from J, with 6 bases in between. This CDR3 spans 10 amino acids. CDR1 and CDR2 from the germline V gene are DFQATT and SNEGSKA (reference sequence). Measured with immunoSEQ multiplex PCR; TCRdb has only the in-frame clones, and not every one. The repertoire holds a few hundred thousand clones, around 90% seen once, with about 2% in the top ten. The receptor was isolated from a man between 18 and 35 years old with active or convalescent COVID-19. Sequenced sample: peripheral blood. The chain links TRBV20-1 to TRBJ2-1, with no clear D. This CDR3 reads CSASPREQFF. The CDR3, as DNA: TGCAGTGCTAGCCCTCGTGAGCAGTTCTTC.